Shown below are 9 T cell receptor beta chains from a single sample sequenced in a study of shared clonotypes between healthy human individuals. TCRdb's copy holds only in-frame clones and misses some; the assay was immunoSEQ multiplex PCR. This sample has 2 million to 2.5 million clones; approximately 95% occur once, and the top ten carry 0.39%. The sequenced material came from naive CD4+ T cells from PBMCs. The subset is: CD45RA+ positively selected. These receptors were taken from a man aged 18 to 30 in good health. Some clones in this sample may be carry-over from other donors' samples.

The CDR3 spells CASSLGDRSSYEQYF. CDR3 coding DNA: TGCGCCAGCAGCTTGGGAGACAGGAGCTCCTACGAGCAGTACTTC. The V call is TRBV5-1, the J call TRBJ2-5; D may be TRBD1 (6 bases). The J call may be mistaken, given a closer DNA end match to TRBJ2-7. CDR1 is SGHRS, CDR2 YFSETQ, per germline. The CDR3 spans 15 residues.

V gene TRBV5-6 combines with J gene TRBJ2-7; TRBD1 might be the D (5 bases). The CDR3 loop spans 14 amino acids. Looked up from germline, CDR1 is SGHDT and CDR2 is YYEEEE. V lost 4 bases and J lost 4, with 15 bases in between. Here the CDR3 DNA reads TGTGCCAGCAGCCGGGCGTCGCAGGGATACGAGCAGTACTTC. Residues: CASSRASQGYEQYF. Based on the CDR3 plus reference TRBV5-6 and TRBJ2-7, the full variable domain is DAGVTQSPTHLIKTRGQQVTLRCSPKSGHDTVSWYQQALGQGPQFIFQYYEEEERQRGNFPDRFSGHQFPNYSSELNVNALLLGDSALYLCASSRASQGYEQYFGPGTRLTVT.

To note about this clone: Other DNA sequences of this sample code for an identical CDR3. The chain recombines TRBV28 with TRBJ2-2, with D unclear. Trimming cost V 3 bases and J 0 bases, with 8 bases left between them. The CDR3 is 15 residues long. The germline gives CDR1 MDHEN, CDR2 SYDVKM. DNA for the CDR3: TGTGCCAGCAGTTTTCCAGGCGCGAACACCGGGGAGCTGTTTTTT. It specifies CASSFPGANTGELFF.

The chain has TRBV10-1 and TRBJ2-4, with a possible D match to TRBD2 (5 bases). V lost 0 bases to trimming and J lost 1 base, with 13 bases between them. The CDR3 covers 17 residues. The V gene's germline CDR1 is WNHNN and CDR2 SYGVQD (reference sequence). CDR3 region: CASSESGGPEAKNIQYF. The CDR3 coding sequence is TGCGCCAGCAGTGAGTCTGGAGGCCCCGAGGCCAAAAACATTCAGTACTTC.

The rearrangement links TRBV19 to TRBJ1-5; D gene unclear. CDR1 and CDR2 (germline): LNHDA, SQIVND (reference sequence). The V gene lost 1 base and the J gene lost 2 bases, with 12 bases spanning the gap. This CDR3 region has 16 residues. The CDR3 protein is CASSIGWGIGNQPQHF. DNA for the CDR3: TGTGCCAGTAGTATAGGATGGGGAATTGGCAATCAGCCCCAGCATTTT.

The V gene is TRBV28, the J gene TRBJ2-1; TRBD2 might be the D (6 bases). V gave up 8 bases and J gave up 14 bases, with 25 bases separating them. The germline gives CDR1 MDHEN, CDR2 SYDVKM. The CDR3 sequence is 14 residues long. The CDR3 protein is CASYSPNGGSGEFF. As DNA, the CDR3 is TGTGCCAGCTATTCCCCCAATGGAGGGTCAGGAGAGTTCTTC.

Only one count was recorded for this clone. V and J are TRBV6-5 and TRBJ2-5; 7 nucleotides match TRBD1. CDR1 is MNHEY and CDR2 is SVGAGI in the germline V gene. The CDR3 sequence is 14 residues long. The V segment lost 6 bases and the J segment 9 bases; nucleotides outside the gene matches: 13. In nucleotides, the CDR3 is TGTGCCAGCAGGATCCCAGGGGGAACGAGAGCCCAGTACTTC. It codes for CASRIPGGTRAQYF.

The chain employs TRBV7-2 and TRBJ1-4; the D gene is possibly TRBD1 (5 bases). This CDR3 has 14 amino acids. Trimming stripped 2 bases from V and 8 bases from J, with 12 bases between. Germline loops: CDR1 SGHTA, CDR2 FQGNSA. The CDR3 region is CASSLHRGGEKLFF. The CDR3 DNA reads as TGTGCCAGCAGCTTACATAGGGGAGGAGAAAAACTGTTTTTT. Combining the CDR3 with reference TRBV7-2 and TRBJ1-4 gives the whole variable domain GAGVSQSPSNKVTEKGKDVELRCDPISGHTALYWYRQSLGQGLEFLIYFQGNSAPDKSGLPSDRFSAERTGGSVSTLTIQRTQQEDSAVYLCASSLHRGGEKLFFGSGTQLSVL.

This rearrangement joins TRBV5-5 to TRBJ2-7; D is ambiguous. The germline V gene has CDR1 SGHKS and CDR2 YYEKEE (reference sequence). The CDR3 covers 13 residues. The V end lost 2 bases, the J end lost 5 bases, and 11 bases lay between the germline ends. The chain's CDR3 is CASSFQVGDEQYF. For the CDR3, the DNA is TGTGCCAGCAGCTTCCAGGTAGGAGACGAGCAGTACTTC.